This T cell receptor (beta chain) is drawn from a study of T cell repertoires in cytomegalovirus infection. Across the whole study: TCR beta signatures that were public indicated CMV infection and matching HLA type. Overall study results and limits: The response measured ex vivo was dominated by TCR beta clonotypes (HLA-C-restricted and CMV-specific).

This clonotype has at least ten counts. Its antigen is not known. TCRdb itself ran the reads through MiXCR, one entry per CDR3 protein. The sample contains about 200,000 distinct CDR3 sequences, 9.5% of which appear only once. Sequencing used PBMCs. The sequence was obtained from a human donor in good health (CMV status not recorded). Some clones in this sample may be carry-over from other donors' samples.

The CDR3 here is CASSLGGKTNEKLFF. Here the CDR3 DNA reads TGTGCCAGCAGCCTAGGGGGAAAGACTAATGAAAAACTGTTTTTT. V gene TRBV7-2 combines with J gene TRBJ1-4; D is perhaps TRBD1 (6 bases). The germline gives CDR1 SGHTA, CDR2 FQGNSA. The CDR3 is made up of 15 amino acids. The V end lost 5 bases, the J end lost 2 bases, and 12 bases lay between the germline ends. The full variable domain, in which reference TRBV7-2 and TRBJ1-4 provide the parts outside the CDR3, is GAGVSQSPSNKVTEKGKDVELRCDPISGHTALYWYRQSLGQGLEFLIYFQGNSAPDKSGLPSDRFSAERTGGSVSTLTIQRTQQEDSAVYLCASSLGGKTNEKLFFGSGTQLSVL.